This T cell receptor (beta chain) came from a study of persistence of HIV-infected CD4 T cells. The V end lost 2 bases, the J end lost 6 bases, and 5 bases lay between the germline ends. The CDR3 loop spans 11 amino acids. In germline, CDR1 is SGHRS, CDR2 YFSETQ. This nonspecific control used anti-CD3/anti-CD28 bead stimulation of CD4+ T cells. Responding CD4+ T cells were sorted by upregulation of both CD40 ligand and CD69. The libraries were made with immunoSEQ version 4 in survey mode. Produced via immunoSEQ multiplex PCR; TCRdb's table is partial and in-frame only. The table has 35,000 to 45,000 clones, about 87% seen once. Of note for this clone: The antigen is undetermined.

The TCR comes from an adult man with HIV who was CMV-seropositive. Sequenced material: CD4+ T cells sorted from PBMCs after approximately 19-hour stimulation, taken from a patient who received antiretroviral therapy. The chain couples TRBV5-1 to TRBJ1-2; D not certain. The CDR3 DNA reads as TGCGCCAGCAGCTTCGACGATGGCTACACCTTC. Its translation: CASSFDDGYTF.